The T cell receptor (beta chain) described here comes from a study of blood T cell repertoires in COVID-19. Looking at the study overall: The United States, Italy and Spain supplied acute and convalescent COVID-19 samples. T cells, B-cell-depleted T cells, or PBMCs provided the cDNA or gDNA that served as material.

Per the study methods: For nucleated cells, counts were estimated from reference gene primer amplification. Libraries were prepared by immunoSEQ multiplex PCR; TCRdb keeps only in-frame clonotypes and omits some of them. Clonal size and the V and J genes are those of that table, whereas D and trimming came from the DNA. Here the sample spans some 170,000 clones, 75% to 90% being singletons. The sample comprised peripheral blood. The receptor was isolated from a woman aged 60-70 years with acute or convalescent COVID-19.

The CDR3 nucleotides read TGTGCCAGCAGCTTAGCGGTTACTAGCGGCTCCTACAATGAGCAGTTCTTC. Its protein is CASSLAVTSGSYNEQFF. V and J are TRBV7-2 and TRBJ2-1; TRBD2 aligns across 8 bases. The germline V gene has CDR1 SGHTA and CDR2 FQGNSA. V shed 0 bases and J 0 bases; nucleotides not matched to a gene: 4. The CDR3 is 17 residues long.